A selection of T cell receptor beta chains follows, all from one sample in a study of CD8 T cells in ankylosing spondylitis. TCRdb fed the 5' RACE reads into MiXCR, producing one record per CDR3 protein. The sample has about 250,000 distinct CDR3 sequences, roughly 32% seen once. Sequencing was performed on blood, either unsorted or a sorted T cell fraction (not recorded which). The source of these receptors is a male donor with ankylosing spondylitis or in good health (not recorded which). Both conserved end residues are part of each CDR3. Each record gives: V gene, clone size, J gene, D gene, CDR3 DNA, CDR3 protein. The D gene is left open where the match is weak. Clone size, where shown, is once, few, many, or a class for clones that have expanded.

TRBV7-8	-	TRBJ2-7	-	TGTGCCAGCAGCTCACACGACAGTTACTACGAGCAGTACTTC	CASSSHDSYYEQYF
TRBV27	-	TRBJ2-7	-	TGTGCCAGCAGTTTGTGGCTCGTGGACGAGCAGTACTTC	CASSLWLVDEQYF
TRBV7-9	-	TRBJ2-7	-	TGTGCCAGCAGCCCCCCCAGCGGGCGCTACGAGCAGTACTTC	CASSPPSGRYEQYF
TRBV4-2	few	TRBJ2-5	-	TGTGCCAGCAGCCGATCTAGCGTTCGGGAGACCCAGTACTTC	CASSRSSVRETQYF
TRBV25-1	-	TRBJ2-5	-	TGTGCCAGCAGTGTCGGGACAGGCGGGGGAGAGACCCAGTACTTC	CASSVGTGGGETQYF
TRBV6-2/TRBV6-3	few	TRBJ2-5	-	TGTGCCAGCAGTTCATCTCCCCAACAAGAGACCCAGTACTTC	CASSSSPQQETQYF
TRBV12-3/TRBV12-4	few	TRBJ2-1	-	TGTGCCAGCAGGGGGACCCCTGGGAATGAGCAGTTCTTC	CASRGTPGNEQFF
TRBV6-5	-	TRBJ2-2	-	TGTGCCAGCAGTTACTTCAGGGAAGGGAACACCGGGGAGCTGTTTTTT	CASSYFREGNTGELFF
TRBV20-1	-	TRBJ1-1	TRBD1	TGCAGTGCTAGACAACAAGGGACAGTCAGCACTGAAGCTTTCTTT	CSARQQGTVSTEAFF
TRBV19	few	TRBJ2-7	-	TGTGCCAGTACCCTGGTAGGCTTTTCCGGGGAGCAGTACTTC	CASTLVGFSGEQYF
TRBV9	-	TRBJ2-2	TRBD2	TGTGCCAGCAGCTTCACTAGCGGGGGCGACGGGGAGCTGTTTTTT	CASSFTSGGDGELFF
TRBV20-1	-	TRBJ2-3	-	TGCAGTGCTAGTCGGCTACAGAGACAAAACACAGATACGCAGTATTTT	CSASRLQRQNTDTQYF
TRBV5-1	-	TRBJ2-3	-	TGCGCCAGCAGCCCAGGGGAAGCAGATACGCAGTATTTT	CASSPGEADTQYF
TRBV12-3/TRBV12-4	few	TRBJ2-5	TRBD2	TGTGCCAGCAGTTTCAGGGTAGCGGGGGACTCTCGGGAGACCCAGTACTTC	CASSFRVAGDSRETQYF